This record covers a single T cell receptor beta chain. With 60 Vbeta and 13 Jbeta primers, the PCR was carried out. In the study's own analysis: The authors later counted 65 million to 80 million unique TCR beta chains, 9.5 million to 13 million of them shared. Sequencing was performed with immunoSEQ multiplex PCR; in TCRdb, only in-frame clones are kept and a portion is missing. The V and J calls and clone size were taken over from that table, and D and trimming were inferred from the DNA. Of 99,000 or so clones in the sample, about 83% are singletons; the top ten hold 16%. These data are taken from a study of cytomegalovirus exposure and HLA in healthy donors. The V segment lost 6 bases and the J segment 5 bases; nucleotides outside the gene matches: 4. CDR1 WSHSY and CDR2 SAAADI come from the germline V gene. The CDR3 runs 13 residues.

The sample was PBMCs. This TCR came from a man in his 60s in good health and CMV-seropositive. The J gene is TRBJ2-5, the V gene TRBV10-2; 9 bases are a match to TRBD2. The CDR3 reads CASRQTSGETQYF. The CDR3 DNA follows: TGCGCCAGCAGGCAAACTAGCGGGGAGACCCAGTACTTC.